This TCR beta chain was documented in a study of response to subunit inactivated influenza vaccine. Findings and caveats of the study: There was a suggestion from the authors that each seasonal influenza vaccination recruits few new T cells.

Trimming removed 1 base at V and 10 bases at J, with 19 bases between. Germline-derived CDR1 and CDR2 are SGHTA and FQGNSA. This CDR3 has 15 amino acids. This clonotype was observed a few times. The antigen is not known. One entry per CDR3 protein results from TCRdb running MiXCR on the RT-PCR reads. The sample comprises fewer than 750,000 distinct CDR3 sequences, 12% to 15% of which are singletons, and approximately 12% rests with the top ten. The sequenced sample was PBMCs from blood, obtained roughly 12 days after vaccination. The source is a man aged 50 or older who received an inactivated influenza vaccine. V gene TRBV7-2 combines with J gene TRBJ1-2; the D gene is possibly TRBD1 (6 bases). CDR3 loop: CASSLGGGLPRDYTF. The CDR3 DNA follows: TGTGCCAGCAGCTTAGGGGGGGGGCTGCCGCGTGACTACACCTTC.